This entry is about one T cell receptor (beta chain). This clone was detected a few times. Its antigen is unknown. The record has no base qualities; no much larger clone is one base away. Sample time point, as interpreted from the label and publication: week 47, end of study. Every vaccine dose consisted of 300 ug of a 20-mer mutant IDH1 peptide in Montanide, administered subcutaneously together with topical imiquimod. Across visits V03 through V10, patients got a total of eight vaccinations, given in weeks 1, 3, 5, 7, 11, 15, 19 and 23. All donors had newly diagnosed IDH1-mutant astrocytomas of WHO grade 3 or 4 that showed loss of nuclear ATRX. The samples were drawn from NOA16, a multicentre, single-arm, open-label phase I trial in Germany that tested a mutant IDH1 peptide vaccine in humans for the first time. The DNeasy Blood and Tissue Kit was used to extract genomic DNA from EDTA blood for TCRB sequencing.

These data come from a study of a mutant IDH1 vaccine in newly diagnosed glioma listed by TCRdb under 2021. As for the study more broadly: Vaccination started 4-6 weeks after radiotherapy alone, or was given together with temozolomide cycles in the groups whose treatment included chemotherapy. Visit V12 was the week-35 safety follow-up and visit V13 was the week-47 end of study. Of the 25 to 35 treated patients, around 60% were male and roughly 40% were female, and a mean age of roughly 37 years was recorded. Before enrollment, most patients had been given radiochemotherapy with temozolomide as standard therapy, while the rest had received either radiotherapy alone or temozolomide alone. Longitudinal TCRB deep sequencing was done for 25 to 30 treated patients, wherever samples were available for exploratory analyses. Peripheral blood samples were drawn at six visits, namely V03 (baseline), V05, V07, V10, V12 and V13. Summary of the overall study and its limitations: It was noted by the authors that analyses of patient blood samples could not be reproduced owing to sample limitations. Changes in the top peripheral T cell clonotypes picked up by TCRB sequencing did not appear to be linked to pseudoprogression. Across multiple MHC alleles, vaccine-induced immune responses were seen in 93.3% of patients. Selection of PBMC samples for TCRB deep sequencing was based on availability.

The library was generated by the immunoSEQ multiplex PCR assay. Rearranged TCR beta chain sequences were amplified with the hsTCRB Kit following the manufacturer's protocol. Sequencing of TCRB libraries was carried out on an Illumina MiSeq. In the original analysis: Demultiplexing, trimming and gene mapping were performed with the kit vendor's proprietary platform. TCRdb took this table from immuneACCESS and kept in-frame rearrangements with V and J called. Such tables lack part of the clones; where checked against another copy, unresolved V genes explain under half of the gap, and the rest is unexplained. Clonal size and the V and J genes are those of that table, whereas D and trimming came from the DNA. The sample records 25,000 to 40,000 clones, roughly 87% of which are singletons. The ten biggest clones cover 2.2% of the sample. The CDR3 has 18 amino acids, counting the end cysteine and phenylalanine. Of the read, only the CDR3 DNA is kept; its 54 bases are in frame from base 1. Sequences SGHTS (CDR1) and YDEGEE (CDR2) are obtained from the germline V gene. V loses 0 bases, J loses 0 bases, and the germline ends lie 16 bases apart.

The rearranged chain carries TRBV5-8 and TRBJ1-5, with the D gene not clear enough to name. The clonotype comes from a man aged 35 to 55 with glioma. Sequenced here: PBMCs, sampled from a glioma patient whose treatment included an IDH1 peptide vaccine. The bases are TGTGCCAGCAGCTTGGCTTGGGCACGGAGTTATAGCAATCAGCCCCAGCATTTT. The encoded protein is CASSLAWARSYSNQPQHF.